These T cell receptor beta chains were read from a single sample in a study of blood T cell repertoires in COVID-19. Measured with immunoSEQ multiplex PCR; TCRdb has only the in-frame clones, and not every one. The profile shows around 250,000 clones, about nine tenths of them singletons. Sequencing was done on a sample of PBMCs or T cells enriched from blood (not recorded which). The receptors were gathered from a man aged 18 to 29 who had recovered from COVID-19. The CDR3 runs from the conserved cysteine through the conserved F or W.

j_call,v_call,cdr3_aa
TRBJ2-5,TRBV5-4,CASSLGQDSGETQYF
TRBJ2-7,TRBV7-2,CASSPGQGGDEQYF
TRBJ2-1,TRBV9,CASSVGVTGPINEQFF
TRBJ1-6,TRBV25-1,CASTGQGSSPLHF
TRBJ1-6,TRBV3-1/TRBV3-2,CASSQAAEYNSPLHF
TRBJ1-4,TRBV4-1,CASSQVYPATNEKLFF
TRBJ2-1,TRBV27,CASSSYSLYNEQFF
TRBJ2-5,TRBV30,CAWILAGVQETQYF
TRBJ2-7,TRBV5-1,CASRLGLATSYEQYF
TRBJ1-2,TRBV4-2,CASSPGQGQGYGYTF
TRBJ1-5,TRBV7-9,CASSLGQMEPQHF
TRBJ2-1,TRBV24-1,CATSDPKNSGTTYNEQFF
TRBJ2-1,TRBV19,CASSIDTAYNEQFF
TRBJ1-5,TRBV6-2/TRBV6-3,CASSPRTGGNQPQHF
TRBJ2-7,TRBV19,CASSIGTFSSYEQYF
TRBJ2-1,TRBV7-8,CASSPFSRPGSYNEQFF
TRBJ1-5,TRBV6-5,CASSPGTGNQPQHF